What follows are 26 T cell receptor beta chains derived from one specimen sequenced in a study of cytomegalovirus exposure and HLA in healthy donors. The PCR had 60 Vbeta and 13 Jbeta primers. The repertoire was sequenced with immunoSEQ multiplex PCR; TCRdb's copy has only in-frame clones and lacks some. The sample lists 110,000 or so clones; approximately 79% were seen once. The specimen was PBMCs. The receptors were sampled from a middle-aged man in good health and CMV-seropositive.

This clone occurred a few times. The CDR3: CASSYVGRKSGEQYF. The CDR3 bases are TGTGCCAGCAGTTACGTCGGCAGGAAGTCGGGAGAGCAGTACTTC. The rearrangement links TRBV6-5 to TRBJ2-7; a possible D gene is TRBD2 (5 bases). Germline values: CDR1 MNHEY, CDR2 SVGAGI. The CDR3 consists of 15 residues. The V end lost 2 bases, the J end lost 7 bases, and 18 bases lay between the germline ends.

This clone was counted once. The chain couples TRBV7-2 to TRBJ2-7; 12 nucleotides align to TRBD1. With 5 bases clipped from V and 7 bases from J, the junction kept 12 bases outside the gene matches. In germline, CDR1 is SGHTA, CDR2 FQGNSA. CDR3 length: 16 amino acids. DNA of the CDR3: TGTGCCAGCAGCCTACAGTCCGGGACAGGGGGCAGGGAGCAGTACTTC. Its protein is CASSLQSGTGGREQYF. Full variable domain (missing parts from reference TRBV7-2 and TRBJ2-7): GAGVSQSPSNKVTEKGKDVELRCDPISGHTALYWYRQSLGQGLEFLIYFQGNSAPDKSGLPSDRFSAERTGGSVSTLTIQRTQQEDSAVYLCASSLQSGTGGREQYFGPGTRLTVT.

The table lists this clone with a few counts. The chain combines TRBV5-1 with TRBJ2-6; D perhaps matches TRBD2 (5 bases). The CDR3 extends over 15 amino acids. Trimming cost V 0 bases and J 2 bases, with 6 bases left between them. Germline CDR1 is SGHRS and CDR2 is YFSETQ. CDR3 DNA: TGCGCCAGCAGCTTGGCCGGGACTGGGGCCAACGTCCTGACTTTC. Encoded protein: CASSLAGTGANVLTF.

This chain connects TRBV18 to TRBJ1-2; 9 bases are shared with TRBD1. Unmatched junction bases numbered 8, after V lost 3 bases and J lost 3 bases. CDR3 length: 16 residues. Germline CDR1 reads KGHSH; CDR2 reads LQKENI. CDR3 sequence: CASSPRMGQGDYGYTF. DNA for the CDR3: TGTGCCAGCTCACCCCGAATGGGACAGGGTGACTATGGCTACACCTTC.

The V call is TRBV5-1, the J call TRBJ2-1; 8 nucleotides line up with TRBD1. Germline CDR1 is SGHRS and CDR2 is YFSETQ. The V segment lost 2 bases and the J segment 5 bases; nucleotides outside the gene matches: 9. The CDR3 loop spans 16 amino acids. CDR3 DNA sequence: TGCGCCAGCAGCTTCGTGCCAGGGGGCGGAAACAATGAGCAGTTCTTC. Translated: CASSFVPGGGNNEQFF. Full variable domain (rest looked up from reference TRBV5-1 and TRBJ2-1): KAGVTQTPRYLIKTRGQQVTLSCSPISGHRSVSWYQQTPGQGLQFLFEYFSETQRNKGNFPGRFSGRQFSNSRSEMNVSTLELGDSALYLCASSFVPGGGNNEQFFGPGTRLTVL.

Points on this clone: Germline and junction disagree at one end, which may indicate a read error. The J gene is TRBJ1-1, the V gene TRBV2; D is uncertain. This CDR3 is built from 17 residues. Germline V lookup: CDR1 SNHLY, CDR2 FYNNEI. CDR3 sequence reads: CASNAGREGAKNIEAFF. The CDR3 DNA reads as TGTGCCAGCAACGCTGGGAGGGAAGGAGCCAAGAACATTGAAGCTTTCTTT.

V usage is TRBV6-5 and J usage is TRBJ1-3; maybe TRBD1 (5 bases). Trimming shortened V by 8 bases and J by 2 bases, and 16 bases separated the two germline ends. The CDR3 extends over 15 amino acids. The V gene's germline CDR1 is MNHEY and CDR2 SVGAGI. The CDR3 DNA reads TGTGCCAGCGCTGGTGGGGCCATCCCTGGAAACACCATATATTTT. It is translated as CASAGGAIPGNTIYF.

The chain employs TRBV11-2 and TRBJ2-1, with D maybe TRBD2 (6 bases). CDR1 SGHAT and CDR2 FQNNGV come from the germline V gene. V lost 5 bases and J 4 bases, leaving 15 bases between the germline ends. CDR3 length equals 15 residues. CDR3 in DNA: TGTGCCAGCAGCCTATCCGGGACTTCTTACAATGAGCAGTTCTTC. This sequence encodes CASSLSGTSYNEQFF.

The chain carries TRBV6-5 and TRBJ1-4; 7 bases align to TRBD1. V trimming: 7 bases; J trimming: 8 bases; junction bases outside the gene matches: 7. Germline-derived CDR1 and CDR2 are MNHEY and SVGAGI. This CDR3 region has 13 residues. CDR3 protein: CASIGQDDEKLFF. CDR3 DNA: TGTGCCAGCATTGGACAGGATGACGAAAAACTGTTTTTT.

J is TRBJ2-1 and V is TRBV10-3; 7 nucleotides line up with TRBD1. CDR1 ENHRY and CDR2 SYGVKD come from the germline V gene. This CDR3 comprises 12 residues. V was pared by 10 bases and J by 6 bases, with 6 bases of the junction left unmatched. The CDR3 nucleotides read TGTGCCACCAGCACAGGGGCCAATGAGCAGTTCTTC. As protein: CATSTGANEQFF.

In DNA, the CDR3 is TGTGCCAGCAGCCTAACAGGGGTCAATTCACCCCTCCACTTT. Translated, it gives CASSLTGVNSPLHF. The chain has TRBV5-6 and TRBJ1-6, with 7 bases fitting TRBD1. The length of the CDR3 is 14 residues. Losses at the gene ends were 4 bases for V and 7 bases for J; bases not matched to a gene: 5. Germline values: CDR1 SGHDT, CDR2 YYEEEE.

This clone was seen more than once but under ten times. V is TRBV6-5 and J is TRBJ2-7; 8 bases match TRBD1. The CDR3 has 16 amino acids. V gave up 0 bases and J gave up 6 bases; unmatched junction bases: 10. Germline-derived CDR1 and CDR2 are MNHEY and SVGAGI. DNA for the CDR3: TGTGCCAGCAGTTACTCGGGGGGACAGGCGATGTCCGAGCAGTACTTC. It is translated as CASSYSGGQAMSEQYF.

The CDR3 protein is CAGGVGLAGGQYF. Written as DNA, the CDR3 is TGTGCCGGGGGGGTTGGACTAGCTGGGGGTCAGTACTTC. The chain recombines TRBV2 with TRBJ2-4; 8 positions agree with TRBD2. J gave up 12 bases and V 11 bases, and 15 bases lay outside the gene matches. CDR1 and CDR2 (germline): SNHLY, FYNNEI. The CDR3 extends over 13 amino acids.

V gene TRBV5-1 combines with J gene TRBJ2-6, with 8 bases aligning to TRBD1. Germline V gene sequence: CDR1 SGHRS, CDR2 YFSETQ. With 4 bases clipped from V and 0 bases from J, the junction kept 9 bases outside the gene matches. This CDR3 comprises 18 residues. CDR3 residues: CASSPEGRGHSGANVLTF. The CDR3 region has the DNA TGCGCCAGCAGCCCGGAGGGCAGGGGGCACTCTGGGGCCAACGTCCTGACTTTC.

The chain employs TRBV11-2 and TRBJ2-7; perhaps TRBD2 as D (5 bases). CDR1 SGHAT and CDR2 FQNNGV come from the germline V gene. The CDR3 is 14 amino acids. Deletions cut 5 bases from V and 2 bases from J, with 13 bases between. The CDR3 bases are TGTGCCAGCAGCCCCCGCCGGGGAGCCTACGAGCAGTACTTC. Translation gives CASSPRRGAYEQYF.

The chain joins TRBV27 to TRBJ2-2; 16 nucleotides agree with TRBD2. The J segment lost 5 bases and the V segment lost 6 bases, leaving 12 bases of the junction unmatched. The germline V gene encodes CDR1 MNHEY and CDR2 SMNVEV (reference sequence). The CDR3 has 19 residues. The CDR3 region is CASRRQGTSGGARTGELFF. CDR3 coding DNA: TGTGCCAGCAGGAGGCAGGGGACTAGCGGGGGGGCCCGAACCGGGGAGCTGTTTTTT.

The rearrangement links TRBV27 to TRBJ2-3, with 11 bases aligning to TRBD1. Trimming at V came to 6 bases and at J to 7 bases, leaving 9 bases not matched to a gene. The CDR3 runs to 15 residues. Germline assignment: CDR1 MNHEY and CDR2 SMNVEV (reference sequence). In DNA, the CDR3 is TGTGCCAGCAGGGAAGGGACAGGGGGTCCCTATACGCAGTATTTT. Its translation is CASREGTGGPYTQYF.

This clone came up a few times. The rearrangement uses TRBV7-2 and TRBJ2-5; possible D gene TRBD2, 6 bases. Deletions cut 0 bases from V and 5 bases from J, with 16 bases between. Germline V lookup: CDR1 SGHTA, CDR2 FQGNSA. The CDR3 covers 16 residues. The CDR3 reads CASSLARLARSETQYF. The CDR3 bases are TGTGCCAGCAGCTTAGCGCGGCTAGCGCGTTCGGAGACCCAGTACTTC.

This clone was detected once. V usage is TRBV5-1 and J usage is TRBJ2-1; possibly TRBD1 for D (6 bases). Germline CDR1 SGHRS, CDR2 YFSETQ. The CDR3 is 15 amino acids. V was trimmed by 0 bases and J by 14 bases, leaving 21 bases between them. The CDR3 sequence is CASSLGTDALSSKFF. The CDR3 DNA sequence: TGCGCCAGCAGCTTGGGGACAGATGCCCTATCCTCGAAGTTCTTC.

This rearrangement joins TRBV10-2 to TRBJ2-7; D gene unclear. CDR1 and CDR2 (germline): WSHSY, SAAADI. The CDR3 loop spans 12 amino acids. Trimming pared 3 bases from V and 4 bases from J, leaving 7 bases between. The CDR3 DNA sequence: TGCGCCAGCAGTGACTACAGATACGAGCAGTACTTC. Amino acid sequence: CASSDYRYEQYF.

The chain is built from TRBV5-4 and TRBJ2-1; 10 bases are a match to TRBD1. CDR1 is SGHNT, CDR2 YYREEE, per germline (reference sequence). The CDR3 totals 16 residues. J was trimmed by 5 bases and V by 4 bases; bases with no gene match: 9. The CDR3 sequence is CASSTRQGAANNEQFF. For the CDR3, the DNA is TGTGCCAGCAGCACGCGACAGGGGGCGGCCAACAATGAGCAGTTCTTC.

The chain is built from TRBV6-5 and TRBJ2-2; D perhaps matches TRBD1 (6 bases). Germline values: CDR1 MNHEY, CDR2 SVGAGI. Trimming removed 7 bases from V and 6 bases from J, with 12 bases in between. The CDR3 has 13 amino acids. The CDR3 loop reads CASTATGPGELFF. The CDR3, as DNA: TGTGCCAGCACCGCAACAGGGCCCGGGGAGCTGTTTTTT.

The gene calls are TRBV5-4 and TRBJ2-2; 9 nucleotides agree with TRBD2. The CDR3 is made up of 18 amino acids. Germline loops: CDR1 SGHNT, CDR2 YYREEE (reference sequence). Trimming at V came to 1 base and at J to 7 bases, leaving 14 bases not matched to a gene. The CDR3 bases are TGTGCCAGCAGCTTGTTGCTGTCGGTAGCGGGGGAGGGCGGGGAGCTGTTTTTT. The encoded protein is CASSLLLSVAGEGGELFF.

The J gene is TRBJ1-2, the V gene TRBV12-1; the table's D call TRBD1 went unverified against the DNA. TRBV12-1 is a documented pseudogene. CDR3 size: 14 residues. The CDR3 region has the DNA TGTGCCAGCAGCTTGACAGCCAATAACTATGGCTACACCTTC. This translates into CASSLTANNYGYTF.

This sequence joins TRBV7-2 and TRBJ1-5, with TRBD1 matching 11 bases. V was clipped by 3 bases and J by 4 bases; unmatched bases: 5. This CDR3 comprises 16 residues. Germline values: CDR1 SGHTA, CDR2 FQGNSA. CDR3 DNA sequence: TGTGCCAGCAGCTTTCCTGGGACAGGGGGTAATCAGCCCCAGCATTTT. Its protein is CASSFPGTGGNQPQHF.

This chain joins TRBV19 and TRBJ1-1, with D possibly matching TRBD1 (5 bases). Germline CDR1 LNHDA, CDR2 SQIVND (reference sequence). Deletions cut 7 bases from V and 7 bases from J, with 19 bases between. The CDR3 contains 14 residues. The CDR3: CASMGRGWGGEAFF. For the CDR3, the DNA is TGTGCCAGTATGGGGCGGGGCTGGGGGGGTGAAGCTTTCTTT.